This section outlines one T cell receptor beta chain sequence together with its context. What it recognizes is unknown. Researchers used 5'RACE with constant-segment primers to make TCR alpha and TCR beta cDNA libraries that carry sample barcodes and UMIs. TCRdb passed the 5' RACE reads through MiXCR, listing each CDR3 protein once. The sample lists over 300,000 distinct CDR3 sequences, around 20% occurring once. This sample is drawn from a study of T-cell memory formation after mild COVID-19. About the research overall: The study found TCR clusters largely donor specific. Study-level results: Contracting CD8+ clones were enriched in EMRA, CD4+ mainly in CM and EM. Some SARS-CoV-2-responding clones were already detected in memory before infection.

Germline V gives CDR1 SGHRS, CDR2 YFSETQ. The CDR3 length is 16 residues. The V and J ends lost 1 base and 0 bases respectively, with 12 bases between them. The V and J genes are TRBV5-1 and TRBJ2-3; either TRBD1 or TRBD2 may supply D (6 bases each). Sequencing used PBMCs or a T cell subset sorted from them (not recorded which). This TCR came from a man between 18 and 29 years old who had mild COVID-19 (a few samples of this study predate the infection). Cell type and time point are not known. The CDR3: CASSLTGAYSTDTQYF. The CDR3 DNA follows: TGCGCCAGCAGCTTGACGGGGGCCTATAGCACAGATACGCAGTATTTT.